Below, 5 T cell receptor beta chains from the same sample are listed, as sequenced in a study of blood T cells in healthy people across ages. Together with a sample-barcoded 5' primer, a J-beta primer mix was included in a second PCR lasting about 6 to 11 cycles. Each CDR3 protein gets one entry after TCRdb re-called the 5' RACE reads with MiXCR. The repertoire includes more than 1.4 million distinct CDR3 sequences, around 39% of them detected once, and roughly 7.7% sits in the top ten. Sequencing used blood. These receptors came from a woman younger than 35 in good health.

For the CDR3, the DNA is TGCGCCAGCAGCTTCATGGACAGATTCTACGAGCAGTACTTC. Translated: CASSFMDRFYEQYF. The chain recombines TRBV5-1 with TRBJ2-7; D is perhaps TRBD1 (6 bases). V lost 2 bases to trimming and J lost 3 bases, with 12 bases between them. The CDR3 runs 14 residues. The germline CDR1 and CDR2 sequences are SGHRS and YFSETQ.

This clonotype has more than one count but fewer than ten. The chain couples TRBV4-2 to TRBJ2-4, with D unresolved. Gene TRBJ2-7 matches the end of the DNA better, so the J call may be wrong. From germline, CDR1 is LGHNA and CDR2 YNFKEQ. The CDR3 is made up of 12 amino acids. Here the CDR3 DNA reads TGTGCCAGCAGCCAAGATCCCCACGAGCAGTACTTC. Translating it yields CASSQDPHEQYF.

V usage is TRBV12-3 or TRBV12-4 and J usage is TRBJ2-7, with D perhaps TRBD1 (6 bases). V lost 6 bases, J lost 7 bases, and 19 bases lay in between. This CDR3 comprises 14 residues. In nucleotides, the CDR3 is TGTGCCAGCAGCCCCCAGACAGGCGAGTGGGAGCAGTACTTC. This sequence encodes CASSPQTGEWEQYF.

The chain links TRBV5-6 to TRBJ2-7; D is possibly TRBD1 or TRBD2 (6 bases each). The length of the CDR3 is 16 residues. CDR1 SGHDT and CDR2 YYEEEE come from the germline V gene. Trimming shortened V by 5 bases and J by 2 bases, and 20 bases separated the two germline ends. The CDR3 here is CASRPAVRDNTYEQYF. CDR3 DNA: TGTGCCAGCAGGCCGGCTGTGCGGGACAATACCTACGAGCAGTACTTC.

This clonotype was seen only a few times. V usage is TRBV6-1 and J usage is TRBJ2-3; D unclear. V was pared by 1 base and J by 6 bases, with 11 bases between. The CDR3 runs to 14 residues. The germline V gene encodes CDR1 MNHNS and CDR2 SASEGT. CDR3 coding DNA: TGTGCCAGCAGTGAAGGCGTGTTCGGGGATACGCAGTATTTT. Protein: CASSEGVFGDTQYF.